This TCR beta chain was observed in a study of post-analysis software for immune sequencing data. General study results and limits: Multiple sclerosis patients showed significantly lower normalized Chao1 diversity than controls did.

Researchers reported that TCR beta cDNA libraries carried unique molecular identifiers. TCRdb recomputed calls from the PCR reads with MiXCR, one row per CDR3 protein. The sample yields some 690,000 distinct CDR3 sequences, approximately 59% seen once. This clonotype was picked up a small number of times. Antigen: not known. Sequencing was done on a sample of blood. The clonotype originates from a girl aged 2-10 years with multiple sclerosis.

Here the CDR3 DNA reads TGTGCCAGCAGTTTGGACAGCTTTTCCTACGAGCAGTACTTC. This translates into CASSLDSFSYEQYF. The rearrangement uses TRBV11-2 and TRBJ2-7, with a possible D match to TRBD1 (6 bases). This CDR3 is 14 amino acids long. Germline lookup yields CDR1 SGHAT and CDR2 FQNNGV. With 6 bases removed from V and 1 base from J, the gap between germline ends came to 13 bases.